The subject of this entry is one TCR beta chain. Its cognate antigen is unknown. Sequencing of TCR beta covered CD8+ and CD4+ T cells obtained from blood. The multiple sclerosis controls, all treatment-naive patients, had relapsing-remitting disease that was stable or active. Negative isolation yielded CD4+ and CD8+ T cells, and FACS enriched TEMRA cells. The data were taken from a study of CD8 T cells in Susac syndrome. Overall study findings and caveats: Acknowledgment was made by the study that its TCR sequencing and HLA analysis involved a relatively small number of individuals.

The germline V gene has CDR1 MGHRA and CDR2 YSYEKL. The CDR3 is 15 amino acids. Trimming removed 5 bases from V and 0 bases from J, with 11 bases in between. After extraction with the RNeasy kit, about 0.5 to 1 ug of the RNA was reverse transcribed using random hexamers. TCRdb analysed the immunoSEQ multiplex PCR reads with MiXCR anew, one entry per CDR3 protein. This sample carries some 300,000 distinct CDR3 sequences, roughly 90% of them seen once, and the ten largest clones take around 0.18%. The sequencing sample was made of CD8+ T cells from PBMCs. J is TRBJ1-3 and V is TRBV4-1; TRBD1 might be the D (5 bases). The sequence was collected from a human donor with multiple sclerosis. CDR3 region: CASSYDSFSGNTIYF. The DNA of the CDR3 is TGCGCCAGCAGCTACGACAGCTTCTCTGGAAACACCATATATTTT.